This T cell receptor (beta chain) was sequenced in a study of T cell responses to AZD1222 COVID-19 vaccine. Study-level information: Second-dose intervals near 4 or 12 weeks were combined.

Repertoires were generated with immunoSEQ multiplex PCR, while TCRdb's copy carries only in-frame clones and drops some. The sample lists around 140,000 clones, 89% occurring once. This clone turned up a few times. The material was peripheral blood, obtained on day 0 of AZD1222 vaccination. The clonotype originates from an adult in good health.

The CDR3 sequence: CASSRSGGFTDTQYF. CDR3 sequence (DNA): TGTGCCAGCAGTCGGTCCGGGGGATTCACAGATACGCAGTATTTT. The chain recombines TRBV27 with TRBJ2-3; maybe TRBD2 (6 bases). Trimming took 5 bases from V and 2 from J, leaving 14 bases between them. The CDR3 has 15 residues. Per germline, CDR1 MNHEY and CDR2 SMNVEV (reference sequence).